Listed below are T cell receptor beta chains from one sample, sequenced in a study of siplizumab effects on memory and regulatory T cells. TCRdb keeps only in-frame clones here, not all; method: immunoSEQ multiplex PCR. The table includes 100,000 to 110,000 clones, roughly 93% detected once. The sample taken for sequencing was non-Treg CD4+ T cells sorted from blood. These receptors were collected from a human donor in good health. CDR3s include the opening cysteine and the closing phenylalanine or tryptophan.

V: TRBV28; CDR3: CASSLWGAPEQYF
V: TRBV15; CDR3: CATSSLGQGIREETQYF
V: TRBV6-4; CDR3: CASSLALNTEAFF
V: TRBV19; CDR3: CASSPVEGRQYF
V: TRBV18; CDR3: CASSPPGLPYEQYF
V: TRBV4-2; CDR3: CASSRRGLAGGLNEQFF
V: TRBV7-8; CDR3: CASSLVATSGRGNTQYF
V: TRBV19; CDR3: CASSPPPLPGLAGGPEGKTQYF
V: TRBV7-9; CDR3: CASSLVGPAGYNEQFF
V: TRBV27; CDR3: CASSTGLSGYGYTF
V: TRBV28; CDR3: CASSLIMARGRHTEAFF
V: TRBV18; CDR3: CASSTRDGSRYEQYF
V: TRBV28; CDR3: CASSLVYRSSGVNPTGELFF
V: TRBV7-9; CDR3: CASSLTLPNYGYTF
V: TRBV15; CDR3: CATSSLTGGQNQPQHF
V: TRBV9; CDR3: CASSSLASYNEQFF
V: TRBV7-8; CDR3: CASSATGPNEQFF
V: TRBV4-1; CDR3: CASSQDAPASGRIGQQETQYF
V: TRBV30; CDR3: CAWNYGSGVRETQYF
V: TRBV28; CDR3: CASSPSGVGKAGELFF
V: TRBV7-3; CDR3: CASSFGFDQPQHF
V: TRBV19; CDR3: CASTPTGGGTDTQYF
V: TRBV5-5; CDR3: CASSLGQDTGELFF
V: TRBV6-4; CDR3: CASSVTGDGYNEQFF
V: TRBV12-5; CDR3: CASGPPSPTDTQYF
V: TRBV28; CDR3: CASRTAGGANTGELFF
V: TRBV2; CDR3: CASSVLIGNYGYTF
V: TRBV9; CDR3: CASSVRLGPPGADTQYF
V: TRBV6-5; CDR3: CASSYTDGQYF
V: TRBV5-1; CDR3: CASRNSGRALYEQYF
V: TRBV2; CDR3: CASSENRGLQETQYF
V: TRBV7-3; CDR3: CASSLNGGATYNEQFF
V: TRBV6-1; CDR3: CASIGRREQPQHF
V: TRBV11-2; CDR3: CASSLGTSRETQYF
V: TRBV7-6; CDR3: CASSFKTGWEQPQHF
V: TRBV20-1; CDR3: CSAGSNEQFF
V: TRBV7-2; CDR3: CASSLAGGAGGDEQFF
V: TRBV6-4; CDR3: CASSGEGGIGELFF
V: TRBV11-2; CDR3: CASSLASHEQYF
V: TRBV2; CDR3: CASSVRTGGFGEQYF
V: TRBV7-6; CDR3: CASSRGAETQYF
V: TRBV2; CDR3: CASRGRRDTEAFF
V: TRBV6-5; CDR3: CATGLNEKLFF
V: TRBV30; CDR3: CAWTGSGNTIYF
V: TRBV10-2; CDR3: CASSDVQGASGTDTQYF
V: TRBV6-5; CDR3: CAIISNYGYTF
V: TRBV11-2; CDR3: CASSLAPSAQETQYF
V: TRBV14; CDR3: CASSPGRKGLADSYEQYF
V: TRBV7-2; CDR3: CASSLFAETQYF